The following is a TCR beta chain sequence with its context. Its target is unknown. The data are from a study of T cells in pancreatic ductal adenocarcinoma. Findings and limits, study-wide: Tumor-versus-blood clonality comparisons may be biased toward lower tumor diversity. Mean clonality was approximately 0.11 in tumors and roughly 0.068 in blood, not significantly different. Tumor samples had fewer productive templates and approximately 8-fold fewer unique clonotypes than blood. The resected pancreatic cancer cohort was biased toward the minority with early-stage disease.

Selected pancreatic ductal adenocarcinoma patients had undergone surgery without neoadjuvant therapy. The table came from immunoSEQ multiplex PCR; TCRdb's copy has only in-frame clones and leaves some out. Among tens of thousands of clones, roughly nine tenths were seen once, and the ten largest hold less than 2.5%. CDR1 and CDR2 (germline): SGHRS, YFSETQ. Trimming left V 2 bases short and J 4 bases short, with 18 bases between. This CDR3 spans 16 amino acids. The sequencing input was PBMCs. The rearrangement links TRBV5-1 to TRBJ1-2; possibly TRBD1 for D (5 bases). The clonotype was recovered from a human donor with pancreatic ductal adenocarcinoma. The CDR3 sequence is CASSFGRAPISYGYTF. For the CDR3, the DNA is TGCGCCAGCAGCTTCGGCAGGGCCCCTATAAGCTATGGCTACACCTTC. Filled out from reference TRBV5-1 and TRBJ1-2, the complete variable domain reads KAGVTQTPRYLIKTRGQQVTLSCSPISGHRSVSWYQQTPGQGLQFLFEYFSETQRNKGNFPGRFSGRQFSNSRSEMNVSTLELGDSALYLCASSFGRAPISYGYTFGSGTRLTVV.